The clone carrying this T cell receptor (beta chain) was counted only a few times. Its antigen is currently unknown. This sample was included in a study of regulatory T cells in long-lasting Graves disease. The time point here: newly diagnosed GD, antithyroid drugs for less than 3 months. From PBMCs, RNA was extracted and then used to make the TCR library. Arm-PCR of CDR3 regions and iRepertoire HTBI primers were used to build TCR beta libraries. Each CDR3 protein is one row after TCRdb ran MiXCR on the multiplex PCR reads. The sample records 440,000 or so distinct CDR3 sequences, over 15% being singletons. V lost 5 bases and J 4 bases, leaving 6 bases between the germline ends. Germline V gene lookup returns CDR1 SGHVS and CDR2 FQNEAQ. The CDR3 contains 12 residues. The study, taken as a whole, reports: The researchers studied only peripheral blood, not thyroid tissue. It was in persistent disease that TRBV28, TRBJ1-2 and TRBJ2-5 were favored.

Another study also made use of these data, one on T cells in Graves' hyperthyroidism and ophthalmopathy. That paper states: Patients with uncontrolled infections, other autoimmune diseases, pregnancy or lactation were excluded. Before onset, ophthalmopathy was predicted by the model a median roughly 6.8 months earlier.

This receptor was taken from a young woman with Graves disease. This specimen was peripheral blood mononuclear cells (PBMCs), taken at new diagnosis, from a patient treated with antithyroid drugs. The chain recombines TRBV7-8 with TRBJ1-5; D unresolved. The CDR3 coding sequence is TGTGCCAGCAGCCCCCAAAATCAGCCCCAGCATTTT. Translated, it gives CASSPQNQPQHF.